One and the same sample provided the 30 T cell receptor beta chains below, sequenced in a study of blood T cell repertoires in COVID-19. Sequencing was performed with immunoSEQ multiplex PCR; in TCRdb, only in-frame clones are kept and a portion is missing. The sample yields over 250,000 clones, 80% to 90% seen once. The sample taken for sequencing was peripheral blood. The receptor source for this set is a woman in her 70s with COVID-19, enrolled during active disease.

This chain links TRBV5-4 with TRBJ2-6; D is possibly TRBD1 (5 bases). The V end lost 7 bases, the J end lost 8 bases, and 13 bases lay between the germline ends. The CDR3 length is 13 residues. Germline-derived CDR1 and CDR2 are SGHNT and YYREEE (reference sequence). The CDR3 loop is CASGQGAPNVLTF. CDR3 DNA sequence: TGTGCCAGCGGGCAGGGTGCGCCCAACGTCCTGACTTTC.

V is TRBV9 and J is TRBJ1-3; D gene unclear. V lost 0 bases and J 1 base, leaving 8 bases between the germline ends. The CDR3 spans 15 residues. The germline V gene encodes CDR1 SGDLS and CDR2 YYNGEE. DNA for the CDR3: TGTGCCAGCAGCGTAGACGGGGATTCTGGAAACACCATATATTTT. It specifies CASSVDGDSGNTIYF.

The V gene is TRBV29-1, the J gene TRBJ2-3; D not resolved. V gave up 6 bases and J gave up 1 base, with 8 bases separating them. Germline assignment: CDR1 SQVTM and CDR2 ANQGSEA. The CDR3 totals 12 residues. The CDR3 is CSVLSGTDTQYF. CDR3 in DNA: TGCAGCGTCCTCTCGGGCACAGATACGCAGTATTTT.

V and J are TRBV5-4 and TRBJ2-7; 12 bases agree with TRBD2. This CDR3 contains 18 residues. Trimming took 0 bases from V and 4 from J; bases not matched to a gene: 11. Germline assignment: CDR1 SGHNT and CDR2 YYREEE (reference sequence). This CDR3 is CASSLGDASGGARYEQYF. In DNA form, the CDR3 reads TGTGCCAGCAGCTTGGGAGATGCTAGCGGGGGGGCTAGGTACGAGCAGTACTTC.

This clone has at least ten counts. The chain couples TRBV2 to TRBJ1-2; TRBD1 might be the D (6 bases). Looked up from germline, CDR1 is SNHLY and CDR2 is FYNNEI. The CDR3 is made up of 14 amino acids. The V gene lost 6 bases and the J gene lost 4 bases, with 15 bases spanning the gap. The CDR3 DNA is TGTGCCAGCAGAACAGGGTTCACTAGCTATGGCTACACCTTC. Its translation: CASRTGFTSYGYTF.

This sequence joins TRBV7-8 and TRBJ2-3; D is ambiguous. The CDR3 is 14 amino acids. V shed 8 bases and J shed 2 bases, with 14 bases lying between them. The germline V gene encodes CDR1 SGHVS and CDR2 FQNEAQ. The CDR3 region is CASGSLPPTDTQYF. For the CDR3, the DNA is TGTGCCAGCGGTAGCCTACCGCCCACAGATACGCAGTATTTT.

This chain joins TRBV19 and TRBJ1-4; TRBD1 aligns across 9 bases. Per the germline V gene, CDR1 is LNHDA and CDR2 is SQIVND (reference sequence). The CDR3 runs 17 residues. Unmatched junction bases numbered 17, after V lost 5 bases and J lost 10 bases. The DNA for the CDR3 is TGTGCCAGTAGTCCGGGACAGGGATCTATTAAAGCGGGAAAACTGTTTTTT. As protein: CASSPGQGSIKAGKLFF.

This rearrangement joins TRBV4-1 to TRBJ1-6, with a weak D call TRBD1 (5 bases). In germline, CDR1 is MGHRA, CDR2 YSYEKL. Trimming left V 0 bases short and J 4 bases short, with 19 bases between. The CDR3 is made up of 19 amino acids. The CDR3 sequence is CASSQDSVSGTFYNSPLHF. The CDR3 coding sequence is TGCGCCAGCAGCCAAGATTCTGTATCAGGGACTTTTTATAATTCACCCCTCCACTTT.

Concerning this clone: Other DNA sequences of this sample code for an identical CDR3. This chain uses TRBV18 with TRBJ1-5, with TRBD1 matching over 8 bases. Unmatched junction bases numbered 4, after V lost 3 bases and J lost 0 bases. The CDR3 extends over 16 amino acids. Germline V gene sequence: CDR1 KGHSH, CDR2 LQKENI. CDR3: CASSPDRADSNQPQHF. CDR3 DNA sequence: TGTGCCAGCTCACCGGACAGGGCAGATAGCAATCAGCCCCAGCATTTT. Together with reference TRBV18 and TRBJ1-5, the CDR3 gives the full variable domain: NAGVMQNPRHLVRRRGQEARLRCSPMKGHSHVYWYRQLPEEGLKFMVYLQKENIIDESGMPKERFSAEFPKEGPSILRIQQVVRGDSAAYFCASSPDRADSNQPQHFGDGTRLSIL.

This chain connects TRBV6-2 or TRBV6-3 to TRBJ1-1; possibly TRBD1 for D (6 bases). Germline V CDR1 and CDR2: MNHEY, SVGEGT. The CDR3 loop spans 14 amino acids. Trimming left V 6 bases short and J 5 bases short, with 16 bases between. The CDR3 DNA is TGTGCCAGCAGGCCTCAGGGGCGGGGGACTGAAGCTTTCTTT. Translation: CASRPQGRGTEAFF.

Comments on this clone: The same CDR3 also results from other DNA sequences found in this sample. The chain employs TRBV5-1 and TRBJ1-5; weak D call: TRBD1 (5 bases). The V end was cut by 0 bases, the J end by 0 bases, with 7 bases between. Germline V gene data show CDR1 as SGHRS and CDR2 as YFSETQ. The CDR3 runs to 15 residues. DNA for the CDR3: TGCGCCAGCAGCTTGGAAGGGGATAGCAATCAGCCCCAGCATTTT. This gives the protein CASSLEGDSNQPQHF.

The genes are TRBV9 and TRBJ1-1, with D perhaps TRBD1 (5 bases). CDR1 and CDR2 from the germline V gene are SGDLS and YYNGEE. Between the trimmed V and J ends, which lost 0 bases and 4 bases, there was a span of 7 bases. The CDR3 sequence is 13 residues long. CDR3 sequence: CASSVEGFTEAFF. In nucleotides, the CDR3 is TGTGCCAGCAGCGTAGAGGGGTTCACTGAAGCTTTCTTT.

This chain links TRBV7-2 with TRBJ2-5; D possibly corresponds to TRBD1 (5 bases). V dropped 2 bases and J dropped 4 bases, with 14 bases sitting between them. Germline values: CDR1 SGHTA, CDR2 FQGNSA. The CDR3 spans 15 residues. The CDR3 loop reads CASSLLGAFGETQYF. The CDR3, as DNA: TGTGCCAGCAGCTTACTTGGGGCCTTCGGAGAGACCCAGTACTTC.

The chain is built from TRBV9 and TRBJ1-2; D ambiguous. Germline assignment: CDR1 SGDLS and CDR2 YYNGEE. The V end was cut by 0 bases, the J end by 8 bases, with 23 bases between. This CDR3 spans 17 amino acids. The CDR3 loop is CASSVGSTRSALGGYTF. The CDR3 nucleotides are TGTGCCAGCAGCGTAGGGTCCACGAGGTCCGCTCTTGGCGGCTACACCTTC.

DNA for the CDR3: TGCGCCAGCAGCTTGGGACAGGGGGATACGCAGTATTTT. Its translation is CASSLGQGDTQYF. The chain links TRBV5-1 to TRBJ2-3; TRBD1 agrees at 8 bases. Trimming took 0 bases from V and 6 from J; bases not matched to a gene: 0. CDR3 size: 13 residues. Germline V gene sequence: CDR1 SGHRS, CDR2 YFSETQ.

The rearrangement links TRBV28 to TRBJ1-1, with D unresolved. Germline V gene lookup returns CDR1 MDHEN and CDR2 SYDVKM. This CDR3 region has 12 residues. The V and J ends lost 2 bases and 7 bases respectively, with 8 bases between them. CDR3 protein: CASSLNSLEAFF. CDR3 coding DNA: TGTGCCAGCAGTTTAAACAGTCTTGAAGCTTTCTTT.

This clone came up a few times. V is TRBV19 and J is TRBJ1-1; no clear D. V was shortened by 6 bases and J by 6 bases, with 20 bases between the two germline ends. This CDR3 has 15 amino acids. Germline loops: CDR1 LNHDA, CDR2 SQIVND (reference sequence). The CDR3 sequence is CASSSWSGGRAEAFF. In nucleotides, the CDR3 is TGTGCCAGTAGCTCGTGGAGTGGTGGGAGGGCTGAAGCTTTCTTT.

The V gene is TRBV7-2, the J gene TRBJ2-5; 8 bases are shared with TRBD2. The CDR3 is 15 residues long. V lost 4 bases, J lost 5 bases, and 9 bases stayed unmatched. Germline CDR1 reads SGHTA; CDR2 reads FQGNSA. The CDR3 region is CASSYQRGTRETQYF. DNA for the CDR3: TGTGCCAGCAGCTATCAGCGGGGGACGCGGGAGACCCAGTACTTC.

Turning to this clone: Germline and junction disagree at one end, which may indicate a read error. V gene TRBV15 combines with J gene TRBJ2-1, with 13 bases aligning to TRBD2. This CDR3 has 13 amino acids. Germline V gives CDR1 LNHNV, CDR2 YYDKDF (reference sequence). The CDR3 DNA reads TGTGCCACCAGCAGAGGCACTAGCGGGGGGGCCGTCTTC. It is translated as CATSRGTSGGAVF.

The chain carries TRBV4-2 and TRBJ2-5; 8 nucleotides align to TRBD2. The V gene's germline CDR1 is LGHNA and CDR2 YNFKEQ. This CDR3 is 15 amino acids long. Losses at the gene ends were 1 base for V and 0 bases for J; bases not matched to a gene: 1. CDR3 DNA sequence: TGTGCCAGCAGCCAAGGACTAGCGTACCAAGAGACCCAGTACTTC. Its protein is CASSQGLAYQETQYF.

This chain uses TRBV28 with TRBJ1-2, with D perhaps matching TRBD1 (5 bases). CDR1 and CDR2 from the germline V gene are MDHEN and SYDVKM. V lost 2 bases and J lost 4, with 8 bases in between. The CDR3 runs to 13 residues. DNA of the CDR3: TGTGCCAGCAGTTTAATAGGGGTCTATGGCTACACCTTC. Its protein is CASSLIGVYGYTF.

In this sample, this clone turned up once. This rearrangement joins TRBV19 to TRBJ1-2; no reliable D call. The CDR3 is made up of 12 amino acids. From germline, CDR1 is LNHDA and CDR2 SQIVND (reference sequence). Trimming took off 4 bases at V and 9 bases at J, with 12 bases between the two ends. The CDR3 loop is CASSTGTHRYTF. The CDR3 nucleotides are TGTGCCAGTAGTACAGGAACCCATCGCTACACCTTC.

The chain recombines TRBV19 with TRBJ1-1; 8 bases are shared with TRBD1. Germline CDR1 and CDR2: LNHDA and SQIVND (reference sequence). V shed 7 bases and J 4 bases; nucleotides not matched to a gene: 8. The CDR3 loop spans 14 amino acids. DNA for the CDR3: TGTGCCAGTAAAGCGACAGGGGTGGTCACTGAAGCTTTCTTT. Translating it yields CASKATGVVTEAFF. The full variable domain, its missing parts supplied by reference TRBV19 and TRBJ1-1, is DGGITQSPKYLFRKEGQNVTLSCEQNLNHDAMYWYRQDPGQGLRLIYYSQIVNDFQKGDIAEGYSVSREKKESFPLTVTSAQKNPTAFYLCASKATGVVTEAFFGQGTRLTVV.

The V gene is TRBV10-3, the J gene TRBJ1-2; tentatively, D is TRBD1 (6 bases). The length of the CDR3 is 15 residues. V was cut by 4 bases and J by 1 base, with 13 bases left in between. Germline V CDR1 and CDR2: ENHRY, SYGVKD. The CDR3 DNA follows: TGTGCCATCAGTGCTCAGGGACAAATTAACTATGGCTACACCTTC. This gives the protein CAISAQGQINYGYTF.

The genes are TRBV7-3 and TRBJ2-1; D uncertain. Trimming shortened V by 0 bases and J by 5 bases, and 5 bases separated the two germline ends. The germline V gene encodes CDR1 SGHTA and CDR2 FQGTGA. CDR3 length: 13 residues. The CDR3 protein is CASSLTFNNEQFF. The DNA of the CDR3 is TGTGCCAGCAGCTTAACCTTTAACAATGAGCAGTTCTTC.

This chain uses TRBV24-1 with TRBJ1-2; D unclear. Germline CDR1 reads KGHDR; CDR2 reads SFDVKD. This CDR3 has 14 residues. The V end lost 5 bases, the J end lost 3 bases, and 12 bases lay between the germline ends. CDR3 in DNA: TGTGCCACCAGTGGGATGGGCGGGTACTATGGCTACACCTTC. Residues: CATSGMGGYYGYTF.

Here the CDR3 DNA reads TGTGCCAGCAGTGAAGTAGGAGGGGCAGGGGGTGGTTATGGCTACACCTTC. It codes for CASSEVGGAGGGYGYTF. This chain links TRBV2 with TRBJ1-2; TRBD1 matches 7 bases. After removal of 1 base from V and 5 bases from J, the junction contained 13 bases not matched to a gene. CDR1 is SNHLY, CDR2 FYNNEI, per germline. The CDR3 consists of 17 residues.

Only one count was recorded for this clone. V is TRBV5-1 and J is TRBJ1-3; no definite D call. Trimming shortened V by 4 bases and J by 0 bases, and 14 bases separated the two germline ends. Germline CDR1 and CDR2: SGHRS and YFSETQ. The CDR3 has 16 residues. In nucleotides, the CDR3 is TGCGCCAGCAGCCCCGGTGGAGTGGACTCTGGAAACACCATATATTTT. Protein sequence: CASSPGGVDSGNTIYF.

The genes are TRBV6-5 and TRBJ2-4, with D perhaps TRBD1 (7 bases). V was pared by 2 bases and J by 8 bases, with 13 bases between. Germline V gives CDR1 MNHEY, CDR2 SVGAGI. The CDR3 extends over 14 amino acids. For the CDR3, the DNA is TGTGCCAGCAGTTACGGGCAGGGGGGATACATTCAGTACTTC. Translated, it gives CASSYGQGGYIQYF.

This clone was seen only a few times. This specimen includes other DNA sequences encoding the same CDR3. The CDR3 protein is CASSLGAGGAEQYF. The CDR3 nucleotides read TGTGCCAGCAGTTTGGGGGCAGGGGGCGCGGAGCAGTACTTC. The chain is built from TRBV28 and TRBJ2-7; 8 bases agree with TRBD1. Unmatched junction bases numbered 8, after V lost 3 bases and J lost 7 bases. The CDR3 runs to 14 residues. CDR1 is MDHEN and CDR2 is SYDVKM in the germline V gene.